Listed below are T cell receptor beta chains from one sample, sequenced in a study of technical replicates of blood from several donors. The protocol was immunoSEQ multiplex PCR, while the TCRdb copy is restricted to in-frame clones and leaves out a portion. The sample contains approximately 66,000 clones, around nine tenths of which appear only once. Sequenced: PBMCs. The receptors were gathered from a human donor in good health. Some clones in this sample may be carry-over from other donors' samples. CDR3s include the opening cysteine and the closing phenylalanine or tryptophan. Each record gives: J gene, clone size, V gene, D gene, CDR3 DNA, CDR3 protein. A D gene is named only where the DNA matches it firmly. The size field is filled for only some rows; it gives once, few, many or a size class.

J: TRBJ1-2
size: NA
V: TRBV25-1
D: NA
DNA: TGTGCCAGCAGTGACCAGGGCTACTATGGCTACACCTTC
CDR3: CASSDQGYYGYTF

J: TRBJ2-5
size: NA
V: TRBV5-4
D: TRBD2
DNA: TGTGCCAGCAGCTCCAGCGGGAAAGAGACCCAGTACTTC
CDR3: CASSSSGKETQYF

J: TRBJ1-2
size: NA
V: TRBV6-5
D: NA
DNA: TGTGCCAGCAGAAGAGGACAAGCCTATGGCTACACCTTC
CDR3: CASRRGQAYGYTF

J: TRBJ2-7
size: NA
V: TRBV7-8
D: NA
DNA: TGTGCCAGCAGCCTAACTAGATATTCCTACGAGCAGTACTTC
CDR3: CASSLTRYSYEQYF

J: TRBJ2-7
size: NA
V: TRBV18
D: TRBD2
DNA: TGTGCCAGCTCACCGCTAGCGGGAGTCTACGAGCAGTACTTC
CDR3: CASSPLAGVYEQYF

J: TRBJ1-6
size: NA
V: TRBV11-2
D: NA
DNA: TGTGCCAGCAGCTTATTGGGCTCGGGGAGCCAGAATAATTCACCCCTCCACTTT
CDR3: CASSLLGSGSQNNSPLHF

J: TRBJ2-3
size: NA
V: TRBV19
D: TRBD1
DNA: TGTGCCAGTAGTCCGGGACAGGCAGATACGCAGTATTTT
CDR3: CASSPGQADTQYF

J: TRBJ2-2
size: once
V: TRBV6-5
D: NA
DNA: TGTGCCAGCAGGAGTTCCACCGGGGAGCTGTTTTTT
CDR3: CASRSSTGELFF

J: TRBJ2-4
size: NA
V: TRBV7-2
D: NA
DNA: TGTGCCAGCAGCTTAGGAGCGGGCGGGTTAGCCAAAAACATTCAGTACTTC
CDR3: CASSLGAGGLAKNIQYF

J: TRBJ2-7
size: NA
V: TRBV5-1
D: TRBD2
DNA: TGCGCCAGCAGCTTGTCTACTAGCGGGAGGGGTGAGCAGTACTTC
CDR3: CASSLSTSGRGEQYF

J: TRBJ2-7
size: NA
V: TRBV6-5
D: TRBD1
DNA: TGTGCCAGCAGACGGGGACAGGGAAGTTACGAGCAGTACTTC
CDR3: CASRRGQGSYEQYF

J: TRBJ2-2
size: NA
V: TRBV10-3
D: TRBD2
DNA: TGTGCCATCAGTGCAGATAGCGGGAGAGAAGGTGCCGGGGAGCTGTTTTTT
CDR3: CAISADSGREGAGELFF

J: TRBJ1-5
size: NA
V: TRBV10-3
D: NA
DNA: TGTGCCATCCAACAGGGAGATAATCAGCCCCAGCATTTT
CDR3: CAIQQGDNQPQHF

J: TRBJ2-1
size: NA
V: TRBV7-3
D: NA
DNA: TGTGCCAGCAGCCCCTCGGGGAGCTCCTACAATGAGCAGTTCTTC
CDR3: CASSPSGSSYNEQFF

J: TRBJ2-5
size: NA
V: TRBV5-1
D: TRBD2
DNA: TGCGCCAGCAGCCGCGTAAGGGAGGGAGAGACCCAGTACTTC
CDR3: CASSRVREGETQYF

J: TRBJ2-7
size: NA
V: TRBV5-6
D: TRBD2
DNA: TGTGCCAGCAGCTTGGAGTCCGCTAGCGGGAGCGAGCAGTACTTC
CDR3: CASSLESASGSEQYF

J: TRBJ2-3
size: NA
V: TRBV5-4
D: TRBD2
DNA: TGTGCCAGCAGCCAACTTAGCGGGGGCACAGATACGCAGTATTTT
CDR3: CASSQLSGGTDTQYF

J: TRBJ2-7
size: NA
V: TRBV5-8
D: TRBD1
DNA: TGTGCCAGCGAGGGGACAGGGGGGAAGCAGTACTTC
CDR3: CASEGTGGKQYF

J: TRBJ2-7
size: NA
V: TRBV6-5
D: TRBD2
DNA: TGTGCCAGCAGTCCCCGGACTAGCGGGAGTCACGAGCAGTACTTC
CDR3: CASSPRTSGSHEQYF

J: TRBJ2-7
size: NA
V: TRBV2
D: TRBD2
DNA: TGTGCCAGCATTTGGAGAGCGGGACTAGCGGGGGGCGAGCAGTACTTC
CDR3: CASIWRAGLAGGEQYF

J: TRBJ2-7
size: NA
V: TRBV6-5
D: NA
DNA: TGTGCCAGCAGTCCCCACGACAGATACGAGCAGTACTTC
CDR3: CASSPHDRYEQYF

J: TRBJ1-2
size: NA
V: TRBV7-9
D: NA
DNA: TGTGCCAGCAGCCCATCGCGGGGGCTGGAGGGTGGCTACACCTTC
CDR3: CASSPSRGLEGGYTF

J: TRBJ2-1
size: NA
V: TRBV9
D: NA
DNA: TGTGCCAGCAGCGTAGCAAGCGGCCCCTACAATGAGCAGTTCTTC
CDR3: CASSVASGPYNEQFF

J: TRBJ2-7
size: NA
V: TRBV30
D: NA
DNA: TGTGCCTGGAGTAGACAGAACGAGCAGTACTTC
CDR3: CAWSRQNEQYF

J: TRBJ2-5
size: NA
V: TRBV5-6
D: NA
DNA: TGTGCCAGCAGCTTGGGAGACTACCTCAAAGAGACCCAGTACTTC
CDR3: CASSLGDYLKETQYF

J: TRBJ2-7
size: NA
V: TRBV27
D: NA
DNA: TGTGCCAGCAGTCCAGGACAGAGAGTCTACGAGCAGTACTTC
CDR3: CASSPGQRVYEQYF

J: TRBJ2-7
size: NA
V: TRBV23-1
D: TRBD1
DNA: TGCGCCAGCAGACCTCGGGGACAGGGGGCGGGCGAGCAGTACTTC
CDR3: CASRPRGQGAGEQYF

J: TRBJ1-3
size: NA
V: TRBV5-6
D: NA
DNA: TGTGCCAGCAGCGGGGGCGGAAACACCATATATTTT
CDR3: CASSGGGNTIYF

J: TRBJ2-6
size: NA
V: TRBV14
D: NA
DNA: TGTGCCAGCAGCCTCGTCTCTGGGGCCAACGTCCTGACTTTC
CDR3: CASSLVSGANVLTF

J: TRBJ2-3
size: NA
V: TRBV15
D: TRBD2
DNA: TGTGCCACCGGAATCGTTGCGGGAGGATCTGATACGCAGTATTTT
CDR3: CATGIVAGGSDTQYF

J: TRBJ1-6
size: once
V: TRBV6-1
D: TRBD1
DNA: TGTGCCAGCAGGGAAGAGGACAGGGGGAATTCACCCCTCCACTTT
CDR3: CASREEDRGNSPLHF

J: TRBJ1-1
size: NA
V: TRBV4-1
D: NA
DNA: TGCGCCAGCAGCCAAGAACAGAGGGCGGGCACTGAAGCTTTCTTT
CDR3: CASSQEQRAGTEAFF

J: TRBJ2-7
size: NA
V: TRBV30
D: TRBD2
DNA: TGTGCCTGTACCGGGACTAGCGGCAGCATACTCTCCTACGAGCAGTACTTC
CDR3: CACTGTSGSILSYEQYF

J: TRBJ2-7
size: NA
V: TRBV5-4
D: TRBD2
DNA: TGTGCCAGCAGCTTTAGCGGGGGCGCCTACGAGCAGTACTTC
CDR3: CASSFSGGAYEQYF

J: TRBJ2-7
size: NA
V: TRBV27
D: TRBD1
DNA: TGTGCCAGCAGTCCCAGGACAGGGGGCCGCTACGAGCAGTACTTC
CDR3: CASSPRTGGRYEQYF

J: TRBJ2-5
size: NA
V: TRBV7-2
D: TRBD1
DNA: TGTGCCAGCAGCTTAAACGGACAGGGCACCAGCGAGACCCAGTACTTC
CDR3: CASSLNGQGTSETQYF

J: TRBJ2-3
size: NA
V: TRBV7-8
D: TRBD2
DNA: TGTGCCAGCAGCTTACCACTAGCGGGGGCCTGGAGCACAGATACGCAGTATTTT
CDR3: CASSLPLAGAWSTDTQYF

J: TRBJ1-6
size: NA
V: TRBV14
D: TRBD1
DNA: TGTGCCAGCAGCCAAAGAGCTGGGACAGGGCGGAATTCACCCCTCCACTTT
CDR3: CASSQRAGTGRNSPLHF

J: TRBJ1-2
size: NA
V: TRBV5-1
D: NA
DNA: TGCGCCAGCAGCTCTGAGGGGAGGAATGGCTACACCTTC
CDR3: CASSSEGRNGYTF

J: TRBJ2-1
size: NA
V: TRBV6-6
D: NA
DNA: TGTGCCTCCCGGAGCCCGAGACCCTACAATGAGCAGTTCTTC
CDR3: CASRSPRPYNEQFF

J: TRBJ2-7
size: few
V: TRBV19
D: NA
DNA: TGTGCCAGTAGTATAATGGCAGGGGACTACGAGCAGTACTTC
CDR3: CASSIMAGDYEQYF

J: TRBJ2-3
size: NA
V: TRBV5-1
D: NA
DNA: TGCGCCAGCAGCTCCCGGCCGGGTGGCTCTCAAAGCACAGATACGCAGTATTTT
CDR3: CASSSRPGGSQSTDTQYF

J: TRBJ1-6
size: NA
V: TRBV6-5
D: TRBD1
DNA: TGTGCCAGCACCACAGGGGGCATCTCACCCCTCCACTTT
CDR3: CASTTGGISPLHF

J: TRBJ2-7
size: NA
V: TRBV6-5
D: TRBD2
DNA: TGTGCCAGCAGACCCCCGGCTAGCGGTACCTACGAGCAGTACTTC
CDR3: CASRPPASGTYEQYF

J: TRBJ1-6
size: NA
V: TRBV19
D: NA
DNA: TGTGCCAGTAGAAGGGGCCCTTCCTTCGGTTCACCCCTCCACTTT
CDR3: CASRRGPSFGSPLHF

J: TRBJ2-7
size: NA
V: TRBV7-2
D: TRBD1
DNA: TGTGCCAGCAGCTTAGGGGACAGGGTCTACGAGCAGTACTTC
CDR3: CASSLGDRVYEQYF

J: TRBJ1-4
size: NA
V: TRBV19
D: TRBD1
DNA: TGTGCCAGTAGTACTCGGACAGGGTTGGCAGTAAGAGAAAAACTGTTTTTT
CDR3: CASSTRTGLAVREKLFF

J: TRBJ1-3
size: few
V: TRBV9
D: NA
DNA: TGTGCCAGCAGCGCACAGGGTGTTTCTGGAAACACCATATATTTT
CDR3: CASSAQGVSGNTIYF

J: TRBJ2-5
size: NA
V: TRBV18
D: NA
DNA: TGTGCCAGCTCACCACCGCGGCGGGAGACCCAGTACTTC
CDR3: CASSPPRRETQYF

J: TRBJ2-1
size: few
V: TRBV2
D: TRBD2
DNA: TGTGCCAGCAGCCGGACTAGCGGGACTGCCTACAATGAGCAGTTCTTC
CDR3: CASSRTSGTAYNEQFF

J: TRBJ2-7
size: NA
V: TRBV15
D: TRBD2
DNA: TGTGCCACCAGCAGAAGAGTTGGGCGGGAGGGCCCCGCCGAGCAGTACTTC
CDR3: CATSRRVGREGPAEQYF

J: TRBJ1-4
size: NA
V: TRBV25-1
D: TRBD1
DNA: TGTGCCAGCAGTGATTCCGGGACAGGGAATGAAAAACTGTTTTTT
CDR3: CASSDSGTGNEKLFF

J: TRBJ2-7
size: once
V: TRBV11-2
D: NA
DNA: TGTGCCAGCATGGGCTTTTATGGGTCCTCCTACGAGCAGTACTTC
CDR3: CASMGFYGSSYEQYF

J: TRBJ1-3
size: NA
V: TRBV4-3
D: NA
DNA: TGCGCCAGCAGCCAAGATTATGCAGGGTGGGTAAATGGAAACACCATATATTTT
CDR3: CASSQDYAGWVNGNTIYF

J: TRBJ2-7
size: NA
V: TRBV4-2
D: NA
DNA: TGTGCCAGCAGCCAAGAAGACAGAACAGGCTACGAGCAGTACTTC
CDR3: CASSQEDRTGYEQYF